The sequence of this TCR beta chain was determined in a study of T cells in Graves' hyperthyroidism and ophthalmopathy. Amplification yielded TCR beta CDR3 regions, with RNA transcripts as the source. The HTBI primer set was used in a first-round RT-PCR of the TCR CDR3. One entry per CDR3 protein, called by TCRdb with MiXCR from the multiplex PCR reads. Of over 650,000 distinct CDR3 sequences listed, around 15% were seen once; the top ten hold around 7.7%. This clonotype was observed at least ten times. Its specificity is not known. Overall study findings and caveats: Ophthalmopathy was identified by the model a median about seven months ahead of onset.

Trimming at V came to 2 bases and at J to 8 bases, leaving 16 bases not matched to a gene. The CDR3 extends over 19 amino acids. Per germline, CDR1 MNHEY and CDR2 SMNVEV (reference sequence). Clinical symptoms, serum thyroxine, TRAb, thyroid ultrasound and orbital computed tomography informed diagnoses. The sequence came from a man between 18 and 29 years old with Graves' hyperthyroidism. The sequenced sample was blood. V gene TRBV27 combines with J gene TRBJ2-3, with 13 positions matching TRBD2. CDR3 amino acids: CASSLIPVTSGRARGTQYF. For the CDR3, the DNA is TGTGCCAGCAGTTTAATCCCCGTCACTAGCGGGAGGGCCCGGGGTACGCAGTATTTT.